The 21 T cell receptor beta chains below come from one sample, sequenced in a study of cytomegalovirus exposure and HLA in healthy donors. Sequenced by immunoSEQ multiplex PCR; TCRdb stores in-frame clones only, minus some. The table includes some 110,000 clones, 80% to 90% detected once. The sample taken for sequencing was PBMCs. The receptor source for this set is a young man in good health and CMV-seropositive.

This rearrangement joins TRBV9 to TRBJ2-1, with 11 bases lining up with TRBD2. The CDR3 sequence is 15 residues long. CDR1 is SGDLS, CDR2 YYNGEE, per germline. V lost 3 bases, J lost 4 bases, and 3 bases stayed unmatched. CDR3 amino acids: CASSDGTSGYNEQFF. Written as DNA, the CDR3 is TGTGCCAGCAGCGACGGGACTAGCGGTTACAATGAGCAGTTCTTC.

This chain uses TRBV7-2 with TRBJ2-5, with 8 bases aligning to TRBD2. CDR1 and CDR2 (germline): SGHTA, FQGNSA. The CDR3 totals 16 residues. V lost 4 bases to trimming and J lost 2 bases; unmatched junction nucleotides: 9. Written as DNA, the CDR3 is TGTGCCAGCAGCTCCCGGGGACTAGTTGGACAAGAGACCCAGTACTTC. Translated: CASSSRGLVGQETQYF.

This chain uses TRBV6-5 with TRBJ2-7, with TRBD2 as a possible D gene (7 bases). The CDR3 has 14 amino acids. Looked up from germline, CDR1 is MNHEY and CDR2 is SVGAGI. V was pared by 5 bases and J by 5 bases, with 16 bases between. The CDR3 coding sequence is TGTGCCAGCAGTAGGGGGGGGCCAAAGAACGAGCAGTACTTC. Its protein is CASSRGGPKNEQYF.

The chain employs TRBV4-2 and TRBJ2-7; D might be TRBD2 (6 bases). The CDR3 runs to 14 residues. The V end was cut by 3 bases, the J end by 3 bases, with 12 bases between. Germline V lookup: CDR1 LGHNA, CDR2 YNFKEQ. As DNA, the CDR3 is TGTGCCAGCAGCCATCCTCGGGACTTCTACGAGCAGTACTTC. Translated, it gives CASSHPRDFYEQYF.

V gene TRBV28 combines with J gene TRBJ1-4; TRBD1 might be the D (5 bases). The germline CDR1 and CDR2 sequences are MDHEN and SYDVKM. The V end was cut by 0 bases, the J end by 0 bases, with 8 bases between. The CDR3 is 16 residues long. CDR3 protein: CASSLWAGATNEKLFF. For the CDR3, the DNA is TGTGCCAGCAGTTTATGGGCGGGGGCAACTAATGAAAAACTGTTTTTT.

The chain recombines TRBV6-4 with TRBJ2-2, with 9 bases aligning to TRBD2. Germline CDR1 reads MRHNA; CDR2 reads SNTAGT. This CDR3 contains 16 residues. V lost 3 bases to trimming and J lost 5 bases; unmatched junction nucleotides: 7. CDR3 DNA sequence: TGTGCCAGCAGTGAGGAGCGGGGGGCCGGGACCGGGGAGCTGTTTTTT. As protein: CASSEERGAGTGELFF.

V usage is TRBV28 and J usage is TRBJ2-5; D unresolved. The germline V and J ends were trimmed by 8 bases and 1 base, with 11 bases remaining between them. The germline gives CDR1 MDHEN, CDR2 SYDVKM. The CDR3 runs 13 residues. CDR3 coding DNA: TGTGCCAGCGGGCGCCGCGTCCAAGAGACCCAGTACTTC. It encodes CASGRRVQETQYF.

The table lists this clone with a count of one. The chain is built from TRBV2 and TRBJ2-3, with 9 positions matching TRBD2. CDR1 is SNHLY, CDR2 FYNNEI, per germline. The V gene end was trimmed by 6 bases and the J gene end by 1 base; junction bases not matched to a gene: 11. This CDR3 is 17 amino acids long. The CDR3 region has the DNA TGTGCCAGCAGCCCTCCTAGGGCTAGCGGGGGCACAGATACGCAGTATTTT. Translated: CASSPPRASGGTDTQYF.

This clone was observed a handful of times. The chain uses TRBV5-1 and TRBJ1-6; 9 nucleotides line up with TRBD1. Germline trimming cut 0 bases from V and 10 bases from J; bases unmatched to any gene: 11. Germline V CDR1 and CDR2: SGHRS, YFSETQ. The CDR3 is 17 amino acids. Here the CDR3 DNA reads TGCGCCAGCAGCTTGGTGGGACAGGGTAGTAGTGGCTCACCCCTCCACTTT. Translating gives CASSLVGQGSSGSPLHF.

This rearrangement joins TRBV6-1 to TRBJ1-5; weak D call: TRBD1 (5 bases). The germline CDR1 and CDR2 sequences are MNHNS and SASEGT. The CDR3 contains 15 residues. V dropped 1 base and J dropped 8 bases, with 15 bases sitting between them. The CDR3 spells CASSEVKAFREPQHF. CDR3 bases: TGTGCCAGCAGTGAAGTTAAAGCCTTCAGGGAGCCCCAGCATTTT.

The chain combines TRBV5-4 with TRBJ2-3; 7 positions agree with TRBD2. J was trimmed by 1 base and V by 3 bases; bases with no gene match: 8. The CDR3 is 16 amino acids. Per the germline V gene, CDR1 is SGHNT and CDR2 is YYREEE (reference sequence). The CDR3 DNA reads as TGTGCCAGCAGCTCAAGGAGTCTAGCGGGCACAGATACGCAGTATTTT. Residues: CASSSRSLAGTDTQYF. Filled out from reference TRBV5-4 and TRBJ2-3, the complete variable domain reads ETGVTQSPTHLIKTRGQQVTLRCSSQSGHNTVSWYQQALGQGPQFIFQYYREEENGRGNFPPRFSGLQFPNYSSELNVNALELDDSALYLCASSSRSLAGTDTQYFGPGTRLTVL.

V usage is TRBV4-1 and J usage is TRBJ1-1; D is possibly TRBD1 (5 bases). In germline, CDR1 is MGHRA, CDR2 YSYEKL. This CDR3 region has 15 residues. Trimming removed 1 base at V and 1 base at J, with 10 bases between. CDR3 protein: CASSQGSQGNTEAFF. The CDR3 nucleotides read TGCGCCAGCAGCCAAGGGTCCCAGGGGAACACTGAAGCTTTCTTT.

The chain employs TRBV4-3 and TRBJ2-2, with no clear D. The V gene's germline CDR1 is LGHNA and CDR2 YSLEER. This CDR3 has 18 residues. Trimming shortened V by 0 bases and J by 4 bases, and 18 bases separated the two germline ends. The CDR3 sequence: CASSQDSSAWSLTGELFF. CDR3 DNA: TGCGCCAGCAGCCAAGACAGTAGTGCTTGGAGCCTCACCGGGGAGCTGTTTTTT.

V gene TRBV5-1 combines with J gene TRBJ2-7; 7 bases agree with TRBD1. This CDR3 is 15 amino acids long. Germline loops: CDR1 SGHRS, CDR2 YFSETQ. V lost 1 base, J lost 1 base, and 5 bases stayed unmatched. The CDR3 DNA follows: TGCGCCAGCAGCTTGACAGGGGCGAGTTCCTACGAGCAGTACTTC. Its translation is CASSLTGASSYEQYF.

The gene calls are TRBV5-1 and TRBJ2-7; weak D call: TRBD1 (5 bases). This CDR3 is 13 amino acids long. The germline V gene encodes CDR1 SGHRS and CDR2 YFSETQ. V was clipped by 5 bases and J by 3 bases, with 12 bases between them. CDR3 sequence reads: CASRQASSYEQYF. CDR3 bases: TGCGCCAGCAGACAGGCCTCGAGCTACGAGCAGTACTTC.

This clone is a singleton in its sample. The J gene is TRBJ1-6, the V gene TRBV5-1; a possible D gene is TRBD1 (5 bases). The CDR3 consists of 15 residues. Germline V gene sequence: CDR1 SGHRS, CDR2 YFSETQ. Trimming took 0 bases from V and 8 from J, leaving 12 bases between them. CDR3 residues: CASSLDGGVDSPLHF. CDR3 coding DNA: TGCGCCAGCAGCTTGGATGGGGGGGTCGATTCACCCCTCCACTTT.

This clone was observed a single time. The V and J genes are TRBV7-9 and TRBJ1-4, with TRBD1 identical over 7 bases. V trimming: 6 bases; J trimming: 4 bases; junction bases outside the gene matches: 8. The germline CDR1 and CDR2 sequences are SEHNR and FQNEAQ (reference sequence). This CDR3 spans 15 amino acids. The CDR3 bases are TGTGCCAGCAGACCGTGGGACAGCCTTAATGAAAAACTGTTTTTT. Its protein is CASRPWDSLNEKLFF.

CDR3 sequence (DNA): TGTGCCAGCAGCCTACTAGCGGGGGGGAGGAATGAGCAGTTCTTC. It translates to CASSLLAGGRNEQFF. The V and J genes are TRBV14 and TRBJ2-1; 13 nucleotides align to TRBD2. The V gene's germline CDR1 is SGHDN and CDR2 FVKESK. This CDR3 region has 15 residues. J gave up 7 bases and V 4 bases, and 4 bases lay outside the gene matches.

The J gene is TRBJ2-7, the V gene TRBV6-1; 7 positions agree with TRBD1. Germline CDR1 reads MNHNS; CDR2 reads SASEGT. Trimming removed 11 bases from V and 6 bases from J; junction bases left unmatched: 10. The CDR3 length is 12 residues. DNA of the CDR3: TGTGCCGAGGGGGCCCGGGTCGGCGAGCAGTACTTC. This sequence encodes CAEGARVGEQYF.

This chain connects TRBV2 to TRBJ1-2; TRBD1 is a possible D gene (5 bases). V was pared by 5 bases and J by 7 bases, with 8 bases between. The CDR3 extends over 11 amino acids. The germline V gene has CDR1 SNHLY and CDR2 FYNNEI. CDR3 protein: CASSQGGGYTF. CDR3 bases: TGTGCCAGCAGTCAGGGCGGTGGCTACACCTTC. The full variable domain, completed using reference TRBV2 and TRBJ1-2, is EPEVTQTPSHQVTQMGQEVILRCVPISNHLYFYWYRQILGQKVEFLVSFYNNEISEKSEIFDDQFSVERPDGSNFTLKIRSTKLEDSAMYFCASSQGGGYTFGSGTRLTVV.

Only a few counts were recorded for this clone. The chain carries TRBV19 and TRBJ1-2; D gene uncertain. This CDR3 contains 12 residues. CDR1 LNHDA and CDR2 SQIVND come from the germline V gene (reference sequence). V lost 0 bases, J lost 7 bases, and 6 bases lay in between. The CDR3 here is CASSIDRGGYTF. In nucleotides, the CDR3 is TGTGCCAGTAGTATAGATCGGGGTGGCTACACCTTC. Using reference TRBV19 and TRBJ1-2 for the parts outside the CDR3, the full variable domain is DGGITQSPKYLFRKEGQNVTLSCEQNLNHDAMYWYRQDPGQGLRLIYYSQIVNDFQKGDIAEGYSVSREKKESFPLTVTSAQKNPTAFYLCASSIDRGGYTFGSGTRLTVV.